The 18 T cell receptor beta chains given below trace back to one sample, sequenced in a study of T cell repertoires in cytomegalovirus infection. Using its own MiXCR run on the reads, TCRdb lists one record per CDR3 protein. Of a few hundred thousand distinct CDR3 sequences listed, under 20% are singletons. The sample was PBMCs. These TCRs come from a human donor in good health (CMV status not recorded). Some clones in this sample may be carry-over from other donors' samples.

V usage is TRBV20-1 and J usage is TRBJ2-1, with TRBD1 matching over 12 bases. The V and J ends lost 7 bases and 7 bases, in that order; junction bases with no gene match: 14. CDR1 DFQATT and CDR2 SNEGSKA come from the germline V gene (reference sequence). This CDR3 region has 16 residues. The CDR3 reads CSVPPMGTGGRNEQFF. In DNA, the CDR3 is TGCAGTGTGCCTCCGATGGGGACAGGGGGCCGAAATGAGCAGTTCTTC.

The CDR3 loop is CSARGSGDLRYEQYF. The CDR3 nucleotides are TGCAGTGCTAGAGGATCAGGGGACCTGCGGTACGAGCAGTACTTC. The chain employs TRBV20-1 and TRBJ2-7; TRBD1 might be the D (6 bases). Per germline, CDR1 DFQATT and CDR2 SNEGSKA (reference sequence). V was pared by 1 base and J by 4 bases, with 17 bases between. The CDR3 length is 15 residues.

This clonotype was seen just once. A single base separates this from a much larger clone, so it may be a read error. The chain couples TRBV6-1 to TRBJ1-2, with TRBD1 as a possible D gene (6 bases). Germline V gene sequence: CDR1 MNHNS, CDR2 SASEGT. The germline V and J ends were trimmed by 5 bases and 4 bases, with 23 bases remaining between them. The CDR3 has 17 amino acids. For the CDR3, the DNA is TGTGCCAGCAGTTACGACTTCGACACGGGGGGCTTCTATGGCTACACCTTC. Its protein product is CASSYDFDTGGFYGYTF.

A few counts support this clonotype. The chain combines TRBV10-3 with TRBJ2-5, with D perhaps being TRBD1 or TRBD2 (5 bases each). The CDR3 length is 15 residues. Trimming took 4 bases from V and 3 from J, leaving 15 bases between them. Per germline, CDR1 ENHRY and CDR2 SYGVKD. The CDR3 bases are TGTGCCATCAGTGCTACCGGGACCGTGAAAGAGACCCAGTACTTC. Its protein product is CAISATGTVKETQYF.

The CDR3 nucleotides are TGTGCCAGCAGCCCGAGCCAGGCGAATAATGAAAAACTGTTTTTT. Its translation is CASSPSQANNEKLFF. The chain uses TRBV3-1 and TRBJ1-4; D gene ambiguous. V lost 4 bases, J lost 4 bases, and 13 bases lay in between. Germline CDR1 is LGHDT and CDR2 is YNNKEL (reference sequence). The CDR3 extends over 15 amino acids.

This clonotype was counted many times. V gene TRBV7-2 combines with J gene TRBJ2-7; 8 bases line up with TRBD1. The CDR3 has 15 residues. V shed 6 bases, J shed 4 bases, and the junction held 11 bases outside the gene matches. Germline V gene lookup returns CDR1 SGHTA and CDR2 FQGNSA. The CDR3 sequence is CASSVTGDVAYEQYF. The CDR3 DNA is TGTGCCAGCAGTGTGACAGGGGACGTTGCATACGAGCAGTACTTC.

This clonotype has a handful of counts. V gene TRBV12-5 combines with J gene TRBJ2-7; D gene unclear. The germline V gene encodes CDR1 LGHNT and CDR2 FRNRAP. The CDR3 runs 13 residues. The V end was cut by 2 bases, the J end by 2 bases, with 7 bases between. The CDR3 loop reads CASGLWQAYEQYF. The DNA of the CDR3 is TGTGCTAGTGGTTTGTGGCAGGCCTACGAGCAGTACTTC. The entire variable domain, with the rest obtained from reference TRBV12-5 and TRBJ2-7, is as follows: DARVTQTPRHKVTEMGQEVTMRCQPILGHNTVFWYRQTMMQGLELLAYFRNRAPLDDSGMPKDRFSAEMPDATLATLKIQPSEPRDSAVYFCASGLWQAYEQYFGPGTRLTVT.

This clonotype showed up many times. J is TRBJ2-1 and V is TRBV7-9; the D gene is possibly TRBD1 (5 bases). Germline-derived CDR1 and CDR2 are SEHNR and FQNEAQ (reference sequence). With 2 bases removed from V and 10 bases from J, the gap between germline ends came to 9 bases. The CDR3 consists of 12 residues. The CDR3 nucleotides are TGTGCCAGCAGCTTACAGGGCTGGGAGCAGTTCTTC. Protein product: CASSLQGWEQFF.

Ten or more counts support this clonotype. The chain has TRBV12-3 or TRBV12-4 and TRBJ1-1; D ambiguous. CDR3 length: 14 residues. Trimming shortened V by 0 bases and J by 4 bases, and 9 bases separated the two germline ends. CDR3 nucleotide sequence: TGTGCCAGCAGTTTAGCGCAGGTGGGCACTGAAGCTTTCTTT. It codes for CASSLAQVGTEAFF.

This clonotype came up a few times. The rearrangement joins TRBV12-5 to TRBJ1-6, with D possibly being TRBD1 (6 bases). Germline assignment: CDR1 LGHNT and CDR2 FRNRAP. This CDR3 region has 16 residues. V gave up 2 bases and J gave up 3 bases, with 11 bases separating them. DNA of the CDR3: TGTGCTAGTGGTTTGACCAGGGGCGTCTATAATTCACCCCTCCACTTT. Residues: CASGLTRGVYNSPLHF.

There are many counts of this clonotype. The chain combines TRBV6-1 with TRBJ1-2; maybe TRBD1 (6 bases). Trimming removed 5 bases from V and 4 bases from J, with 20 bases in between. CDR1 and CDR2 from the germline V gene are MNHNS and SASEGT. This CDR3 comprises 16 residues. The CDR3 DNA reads TGTGCCAGCAGTAAGGGGGGGCAGAGTCATTCCTATGGCTACACCTTC. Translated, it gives CASSKGGQSHSYGYTF.

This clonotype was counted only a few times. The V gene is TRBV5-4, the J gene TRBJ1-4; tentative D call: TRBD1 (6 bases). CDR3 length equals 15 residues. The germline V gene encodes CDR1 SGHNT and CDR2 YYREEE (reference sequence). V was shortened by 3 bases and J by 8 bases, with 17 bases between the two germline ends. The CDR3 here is CASSWRGGNGEKLFF. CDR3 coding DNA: TGTGCCAGCAGCTGGAGAGGGGGAAACGGGGAAAAACTGTTTTTT.

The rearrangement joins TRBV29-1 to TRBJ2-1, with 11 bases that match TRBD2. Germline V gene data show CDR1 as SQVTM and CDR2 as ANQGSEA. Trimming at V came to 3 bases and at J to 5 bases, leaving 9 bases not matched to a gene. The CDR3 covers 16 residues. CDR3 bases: TGCAGCGTTGATGAGGGTCTAGCGGGGGGACACAATGAGCAGTTCTTC. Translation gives CSVDEGLAGGHNEQFF.

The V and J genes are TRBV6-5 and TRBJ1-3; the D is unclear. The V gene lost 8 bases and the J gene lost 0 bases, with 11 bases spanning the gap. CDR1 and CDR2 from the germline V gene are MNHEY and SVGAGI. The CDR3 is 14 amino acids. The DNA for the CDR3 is TGTGCCAGCGGCGAGGGCGGCTCTGGAAACACCATATATTTT. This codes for CASGEGGSGNTIYF.

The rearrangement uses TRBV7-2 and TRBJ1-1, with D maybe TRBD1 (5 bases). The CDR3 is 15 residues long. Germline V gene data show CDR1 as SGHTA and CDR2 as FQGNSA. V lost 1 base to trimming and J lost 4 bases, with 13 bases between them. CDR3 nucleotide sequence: TGTGCCAGCAGCTTAGAGGGCGGCAGGGCCACTGAAGCTTTCTTT. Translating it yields CASSLEGGRATEAFF.

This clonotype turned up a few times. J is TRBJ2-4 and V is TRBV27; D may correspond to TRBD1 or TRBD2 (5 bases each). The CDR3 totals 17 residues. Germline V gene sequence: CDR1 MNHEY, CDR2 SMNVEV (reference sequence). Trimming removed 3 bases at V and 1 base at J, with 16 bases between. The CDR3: CASSLLRGEMAKNIQYF. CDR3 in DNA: TGTGCCAGCAGTTTGTTACGAGGGGAGATGGCCAAAAACATTCAGTACTTC.

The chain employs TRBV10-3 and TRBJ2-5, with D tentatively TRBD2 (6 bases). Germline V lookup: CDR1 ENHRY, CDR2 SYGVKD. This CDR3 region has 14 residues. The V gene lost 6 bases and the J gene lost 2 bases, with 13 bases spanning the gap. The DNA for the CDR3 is TGTGCCATCAGCCCCGGAGGGCGGCAAGAGACCCAGTACTTC. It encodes CAISPGGRQETQYF.

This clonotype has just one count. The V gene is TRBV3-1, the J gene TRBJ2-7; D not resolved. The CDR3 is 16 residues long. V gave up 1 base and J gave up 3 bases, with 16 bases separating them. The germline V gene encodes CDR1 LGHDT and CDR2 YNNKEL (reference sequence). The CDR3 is CASSQGARVLVYEQYF. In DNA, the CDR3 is TGTGCCAGCAGCCAAGGGGCTCGGGTTTTGGTCTACGAGCAGTACTTC.